This TCR beta chain was retrieved from a study of T-cell reconstitution after alpha-beta-depleted transplantation in children. CDR3 length: 13 amino acids. With 0 bases removed from V and 4 bases from J, the gap between germline ends came to 5 bases. Germline lookup yields CDR1 SGHVS and CDR2 FNYEAQ. This sample's TCRbeta library carried unique molecular identifier barcodes. TCRdb processed the PCR reads anew with MiXCR; each CDR3 protein has one entry. This sample yields some 120,000 distinct CDR3 sequences, of which 23% are seen a single time; about 10% belongs to the top ten. Many counts were recorded for this clonotype.

The sequence was obtained from a male patient under 10 years old who had a stem cell transplant for chronic granulomatous disease, so the T cells may come from the graft donor. Material: PBMCs, mostly from graft donor cells, obtained 180 days after TCRalphabeta/CD19-depleted stem cell transplant. This rearrangement joins TRBV7-6 to TRBJ2-3, with D hard to call. CDR3 loop: CASSLAQADTQYF. The DNA of the CDR3 is TGTGCCAGCAGCTTAGCCCAGGCAGATACGCAGTATTTT.